This note documents a single T cell receptor beta chain sequence. What it binds is not known. The data belong to a study of blood T cells in healthy people across ages. The CDR3 spans 17 residues. V lost 0 bases, J lost 3 bases, and 7 bases stayed unmatched. Germline V gives CDR1 SGHRS, CDR2 YFSETQ. Regarding the study as a whole: Older age coincided with a roughly linear decline in TCR beta diversity per million T cells.

Sample-barcoded 5' priming and a J-beta primer mix drove a second PCR of about 6 to 12 cycles. TCRdb used MiXCR to reprocess the 5' RACE reads, holding one entry per CDR3 protein. The table lists about 1.6 million distinct CDR3 sequences, about 32% of them singletons, with 11% in the top ten. The clonotype originates from a woman aged 30 to 39 in good health. Material for sequencing was blood. V and J are TRBV5-1 and TRBJ2-1; 9 bases agree with TRBD2. The CDR3 DNA sequence: TGCGCCAGCAGCTTGGAGGGAGCGGGGGGCGGCTACAATGAGCAGTTCTTC. Translation gives CASSLEGAGGGYNEQFF. The full variable domain, completed using reference TRBV5-1 and TRBJ2-1, is KAGVTQTPRYLIKTRGQQVTLSCSPISGHRSVSWYQQTPGQGLQFLFEYFSETQRNKGNFPGRFSGRQFSNSRSEMNVSTLELGDSALYLCASSLEGAGGGYNEQFFGPGTRLTVL.